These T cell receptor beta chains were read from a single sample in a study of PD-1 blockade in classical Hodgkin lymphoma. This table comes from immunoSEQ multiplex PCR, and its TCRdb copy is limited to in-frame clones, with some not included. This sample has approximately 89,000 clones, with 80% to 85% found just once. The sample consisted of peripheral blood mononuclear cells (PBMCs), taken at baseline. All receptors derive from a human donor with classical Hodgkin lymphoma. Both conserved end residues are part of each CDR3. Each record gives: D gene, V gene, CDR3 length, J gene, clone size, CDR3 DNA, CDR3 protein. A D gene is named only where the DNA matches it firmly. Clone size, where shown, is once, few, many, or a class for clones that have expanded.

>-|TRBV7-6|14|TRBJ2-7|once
TGTGCCAGCAGCCCCCGGACAGTTCCCTACGAGCAGTACTTC
CASSPRTVPYEQYF
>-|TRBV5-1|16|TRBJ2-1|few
TGCGCCAGCAGCTTGGAGGCTATCGCCGACCACAATGAGCAGTTCTTC
CASSLEAIADHNEQFF
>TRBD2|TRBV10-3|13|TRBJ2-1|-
TGTGCCATGGGGGAACTAGCGAACAATGAGCAGTTCTTC
CAMGELANNEQFF
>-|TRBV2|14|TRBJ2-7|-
TGTGCCAGCGGGGAGGGGGCTCTAGCCTACGAGCAGTACTTC
CASGEGALAYEQYF
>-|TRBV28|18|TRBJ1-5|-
TGTGCCAGCAGTTTATCCCTCGGGAGGGCGGATAGCAATCAGCCCCAGCATTTT
CASSLSLGRADSNQPQHF
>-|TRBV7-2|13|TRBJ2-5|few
TGTGCCAGCACGTCGACAGGGAGGGAGACCCAGTACTTC
CASTSTGRETQYF
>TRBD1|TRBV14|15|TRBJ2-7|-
TGTGCCAGCAGCCGGGACAGGGCGAGCTCCTACGAGCAGTACTTC
CASSRDRASSYEQYF
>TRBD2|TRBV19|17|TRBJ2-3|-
TGTGCCAGTAGGATCTCGGGGCTAGCGGGAGTAACAGATACGCAGTATTTT
CASRISGLAGVTDTQYF
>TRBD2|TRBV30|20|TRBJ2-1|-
TGTGCCTGGAGCCCCCCCCGGGGACTAGCGGGAGGGTCTTCCTACAATGAGCAGTTCTTC
CAWSPPRGLAGGSSYNEQFF
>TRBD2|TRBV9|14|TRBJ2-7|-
TGTGCCAGCAGCGTAACTAGCGGGAGAGACGGGCAGTACTTC
CASSVTSGRDGQYF
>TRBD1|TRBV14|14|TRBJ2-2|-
TGTGCCAGCAGCCAACAGGGGGCCACCGGGGAGCTGTTTTTT
CASSQQGATGELFF
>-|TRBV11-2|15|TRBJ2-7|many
TGTGCCAGCAGCTTAGATCAGGGCAGGGGCTACGAGCAGTACTTC
CASSLDQGRGYEQYF
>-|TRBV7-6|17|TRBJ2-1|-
TGTGCCAGCAGCCCTCCGGCCCTAGCAATCTCCTACAATGAGCAGTTCTTC
CASSPPALAISYNEQFF
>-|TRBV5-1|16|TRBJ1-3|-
TGCGCCAGCAGCTTGGTTGGCGGCAGCTCTGGAAACACCATATATTTT
CASSLVGGSSGNTIYF
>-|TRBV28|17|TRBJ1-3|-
TGTGCCAGCAGTCTGGCTGAGCGCAGGGGAGATGGAAACACCATATATTTT
CASSLAERRGDGNTIYF
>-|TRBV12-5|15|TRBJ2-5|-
TGTGCTAGTGGTTTGGGGCGGTCGGGTCAAGAGACCCAGTACTTC
CASGLGRSGQETQYF
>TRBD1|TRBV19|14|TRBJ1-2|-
TGTGCCAGTGGCTCGGTAGGGGGCCTCTATGGCTACACCTTC
CASGSVGGLYGYTF
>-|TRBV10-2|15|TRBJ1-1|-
TGCGCCAGCAGTGAGCCGGCGGCCATGAACACTGAAGCTTTCTTT
CASSEPAAMNTEAFF
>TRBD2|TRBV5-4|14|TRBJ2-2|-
TGTGCCAGCAGCGGGAGGGCGACCACCGGGGAGCTGTTTTTT
CASSGRATTGELFF
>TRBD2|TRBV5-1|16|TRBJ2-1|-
TGCGCCAGCAGCTTGACTAGCGGGAGCTCCTACAATGAGCAGTTCTTC
CASSLTSGSSYNEQFF
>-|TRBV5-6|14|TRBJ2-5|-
TGTGCCAGCAGCTTGGTCGGGACGCCGGAGACCCAGTACTTC
CASSLVGTPETQYF
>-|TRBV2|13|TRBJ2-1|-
TGTGCCAGCAGCGCCGATTCAGGCTCCGTGCAGTTCTTC
CASSADSGSVQFF